The next 10 T cell receptor beta chains were all read from a single sample in a study of vaccination and CD4 T cells after COVID-19. The Oncomine TCR Beta short-read assay was what sequenced the DNA obtained from cultured CD4+ T cells. One entry per CDR3 protein results from TCRdb running MiXCR on the PCR reads. The repertoire holds roughly 10,000 distinct CDR3 sequences, with approximately 62% as singletons. Treatment specified: roughly ten-day PBMC culture with coronavirus spike peptide pools or control peptides (ViraFEST assay). For these TCRs, the target antigens are not known. Sequencing input: CD4+ T cells from blood, cultured in vitro. The receptor source for this set is a human donor who had recovered from COVID-19.

CDR3 DNA: TGTGCCAGTAGCACCATAAACACCGGGACAGGCTTCAGTCAGCCCCAGCATTTT. Translation: CASSTINTGTGFSQPQHF. The chain is built from TRBV19 and TRBJ1-5; 8 positions match TRBD1. The CDR3 runs to 18 residues. The ends lost 6 bases at V and 6 bases at J; junction bases unmatched: 19. Germline V gene lookup returns CDR1 LNHDA and CDR2 SQIVND (reference sequence). Combining the CDR3 with reference TRBV19 and TRBJ1-5 gives the whole variable domain DGGITQSPKYLFRKEGQNVTLSCEQNLNHDAMYWYRQDPGQGLRLIYYSQIVNDFQKGDIAEGYSVSREKKESFPLTVTSAQKNPTAFYLCASSTINTGTGFSQPQHFGDGTRLSIL.

V is TRBV20-1 and J is TRBJ2-3, with TRBD2 identical over 9 bases. The CDR3 covers 15 residues. The germline V gene encodes CDR1 DFQATT and CDR2 SNEGSKA (reference sequence). V lost 7 bases to trimming and J lost 3 bases; unmatched junction nucleotides: 11. CDR3 sequence: CSVRAGGPATDTQYF. CDR3 DNA sequence: TGCAGTGTTAGGGCGGGAGGGCCCGCGACAGATACGCAGTATTTT.

J is TRBJ1-2 and V is TRBV18; 11 bases align to TRBD1. The V and J ends lost 5 bases and 1 base, in that order; junction bases with no gene match: 3. The germline V gene has CDR1 KGHSH and CDR2 LQKENI. The CDR3 consists of 15 residues. This CDR3 is CASSTGQGVNYGYTF. The CDR3 DNA reads as TGTGCCAGCTCAACGGGACAGGGGGTTAACTATGGCTACACCTTC.

This chain's CDR3 is CSARVLDRGNQPQHF. The CDR3 coding sequence is TGCAGTGCTAGAGTCCTAGACAGGGGGAATCAGCCCCAGCATTTT. This chain connects TRBV20-1 to TRBJ1-5; 9 nucleotides match TRBD1. Germline V lookup: CDR1 DFQATT, CDR2 SNEGSKA (reference sequence). This CDR3 has 15 residues. V lost 1 base to trimming and J lost 4 bases; unmatched junction nucleotides: 5.

The gene calls are TRBV27 and TRBJ2-2; TRBD2 agrees at 7 bases. The CDR3 totals 17 residues. J gave up 0 bases and V 3 bases, and 7 bases lay outside the gene matches. Germline lookup yields CDR1 MNHEY and CDR2 SMNVEV (reference sequence). Written as DNA, the CDR3 is TGTGCCAGCAGTTTGAGGGCGGGAGCGACGAACACCGGGGAGCTGTTTTTT. It is translated as CASSLRAGATNTGELFF.

This clonotype was seen once. This chain connects TRBV20-1 to TRBJ1-2; no definite D call. Germline V CDR1 and CDR2: DFQATT, SNEGSKA (reference sequence). Trimming removed 5 bases at V and 4 bases at J, with 14 bases between. The CDR3 consists of 13 residues. The CDR3 coding sequence is TGCAGTGCTCCGAATCCGGTGGTCTATGGCTACACCTTC. Its translation: CSAPNPVVYGYTF.

V usage is TRBV15 and J usage is TRBJ2-3, with 8 bases identical to TRBD1. The ends lost 2 bases at V and 6 bases at J; junction bases unmatched: 7. The CDR3 contains 15 residues. Germline CDR1 and CDR2: LNHNV and YYDKDF (reference sequence). The CDR3 region is CATSRFQGARDTQYF. CDR3 bases: TGTGCCACCAGCAGATTTCAGGGGGCAAGGGATACGCAGTATTTT.

The V gene is TRBV5-1, the J gene TRBJ2-3; 9 positions agree with TRBD2. This CDR3 has 15 amino acids. Germline CDR1 and CDR2: SGHRS and YFSETQ. V lost 2 bases and J lost 4; bases outside the gene matches: 5. CDR3 nucleotide sequence: TGCGCCAGCAGCTTTCTCAGCGGGGGGCCAGATACGCAGTATTTT. As protein: CASSFLSGGPDTQYF.

This clonotype was found once. The chain employs TRBV7-2 and TRBJ2-7; 7 bases align to TRBD1. CDR3 length: 15 amino acids. V dropped 0 bases and J dropped 5; count of bases not matched to a gene: 7. Per germline, CDR1 SGHTA and CDR2 FQGNSA. The CDR3 here is CTSSLASVRGNEQYF. In nucleotides, the CDR3 is TGTACCAGCAGCTTAGCGTCTGTCAGGGGGAACGAGCAGTACTTC. Supplemented by reference TRBV7-2 and TRBJ2-7, the full variable domain reads GAGVSQSPSNKVTEKGKDVELRCDPISGHTALYWYRQSLGQGLEFLIYFQGNSAPDKSGLPSDRFSAERTGGSVSTLTIQRTQQEDSAVYLCTSSLASVRGNEQYFGPGTRLTVT.

The V gene is TRBV20-1, the J gene TRBJ2-7, with a tentative D call TRBD1 (5 bases). CDR3 length equals 15 residues. Germline lookup yields CDR1 DFQATT and CDR2 SNEGSKA (reference sequence). V gave up 3 bases and J gave up 7 bases, with 22 bases separating them. CDR3 DNA sequence: TGCAGTGCTAGCCTCACCGGCCGGCGACAGCAGGAGCAGTACTTC. Translating it yields CSASLTGRRQQEQYF.